Listed below are T cell receptor beta chains from one sample, sequenced in a study of cytomegalovirus exposure and HLA in healthy donors. The assay was immunoSEQ multiplex PCR, and TCRdb's table has in-frame clones only and misses some. This table holds approximately 110,000 clones, 15% found once. The source material was PBMCs. The source of these receptors is a woman between 18 and 29 years old in good health and CMV-seronegative. Both conserved end residues are part of each CDR3. Fields, in order: CDR3 DNA, CDR3 protein, V gene, D gene, clone size, J gene. The D gene is left open where the match is weak. Where a row states a size, it is once, few, many or the class of an expanded clone; other rows omit it.

CDR3 DNA: TGTGCCAGCAGCTTAGGTGGACAGGGCACAGATACGCAGTATTTT
CDR3 protein: CASSLGGQGTDTQYF
V gene: TRBV7-3
D gene: TRBD1
clone size: NA
J gene: TRBJ2-3

CDR3 DNA: TGTGCCAGTAGTCCGGGACATCCGCCGAACACCGGGGAGCTGTTTTTT
CDR3 protein: CASSPGHPPNTGELFF
V gene: TRBV19
D gene: NA
clone size: few
J gene: TRBJ2-2

CDR3 DNA: TGTGCCAGCAGAACCCCGGGACAAACTAAGAACACCGGGGAGCTGTTTTTT
CDR3 protein: CASRTPGQTKNTGELFF
V gene: TRBV11-2
D gene: NA
clone size: NA
J gene: TRBJ2-2

CDR3 DNA: TGTGCCAGCAGTCCCCGTGGACAGGGACTGTCAAGCACTGAAGCTTTCTTT
CDR3 protein: CASSPRGQGLSSTEAFF
V gene: TRBV27
D gene: TRBD1
clone size: NA
J gene: TRBJ1-1

CDR3 DNA: TGTGCCAGCAGCTCGGTACCTAGGGGGCCCACAGATACGCAGTATTTT
CDR3 protein: CASSSVPRGPTDTQYF
V gene: TRBV7-9
D gene: TRBD1
clone size: NA
J gene: TRBJ2-3

CDR3 DNA: TGTGCCAGCAGCCTTTACCGGGAGCGGGAGACCCAGTACTTC
CDR3 protein: CASSLYRERETQYF
V gene: TRBV5-4
D gene: NA
clone size: few
J gene: TRBJ2-5

CDR3 DNA: TGTGCCAGCAGGGGGGGTAGCGGGAGCTCCTACAATGAGCAGTTCTTC
CDR3 protein: CASRGGSGSSYNEQFF
V gene: TRBV7-9
D gene: TRBD2
clone size: few
J gene: TRBJ2-1

CDR3 DNA: TGCGCCAGCAGTCAAACCGGGGATTTCGACAGGGAAGAGACCCAGTACTTC
CDR3 protein: CASSQTGDFDREETQYF
V gene: TRBV23-1
D gene: TRBD1
clone size: once
J gene: TRBJ2-5

CDR3 DNA: TGCGCCAGCAGCTTTACTCCGGGACTAGCGGGAGACCAGTTCTTC
CDR3 protein: CASSFTPGLAGDQFF
V gene: TRBV5-1
D gene: TRBD2
clone size: few
J gene: TRBJ2-1

CDR3 DNA: TGTGCCAGCAGCTTCGGGAGCGGGGCATGGCGGGAGCAGTTCTTC
CDR3 protein: CASSFGSGAWREQFF
V gene: TRBV5-6
D gene: TRBD2
clone size: NA
J gene: TRBJ2-1

CDR3 DNA: TGTGCCATCAGCCCGGGAGCAACTAATGAAAAACTGTTTTTT
CDR3 protein: CAISPGATNEKLFF
V gene: TRBV10-3
D gene: NA
clone size: NA
J gene: TRBJ1-4

CDR3 DNA: TGTGCCAGCAGCTTAGATCCGGGGAGAGAGACCCAGTACTTC
CDR3 protein: CASSLDPGRETQYF
V gene: TRBV7-6
D gene: NA
clone size: few
J gene: TRBJ2-5

CDR3 DNA: TGCAGCGTCGGGGAGGCTTACGAGCAGTACTTC
CDR3 protein: CSVGEAYEQYF
V gene: TRBV29-1
D gene: NA
clone size: NA
J gene: TRBJ2-7

CDR3 DNA: TGTGCCAGCAGCCAAGGACTAGCGGAATACTACGAGCAGTACTTC
CDR3 protein: CASSQGLAEYYEQYF
V gene: TRBV14
D gene: TRBD2
clone size: NA
J gene: TRBJ2-7

CDR3 DNA: TGCGCCAGCAGCTCATACGGGGGAAAACCATCCTACAATGAGCAGTTCTTC
CDR3 protein: CASSSYGGKPSYNEQFF
V gene: TRBV5-1
D gene: NA
clone size: NA
J gene: TRBJ2-1

CDR3 DNA: TGCGCCAGCAGCCAAGACGCGCCAGGGGAAGTTATCGATACGCAGTATTTT
CDR3 protein: CASSQDAPGEVIDTQYF
V gene: TRBV4-1
D gene: NA
clone size: few
J gene: TRBJ2-3

CDR3 DNA: TGTGCCAGCAGCCGCGGGACTAGCAAAAATGAGCAGTTCTTC
CDR3 protein: CASSRGTSKNEQFF
V gene: TRBV7-9
D gene: TRBD2
clone size: few
J gene: TRBJ2-1

CDR3 DNA: TGCAGCGTACCCCTGGGGGGGGTTATGTACTTC
CDR3 protein: CSVPLGGVMYF
V gene: TRBV29-1
D gene: TRBD2
clone size: NA
J gene: TRBJ2-7